The entry below describes one T cell receptor beta chain. These data come from a study of T cell changes during pregnancy in multiple sclerosis. V was clipped by 0 bases and J by 2 bases, with 11 bases between them. The CDR3 loop spans 15 amino acids. The germline gives CDR1 LGHNA, CDR2 YSLEER. Method: immunoSEQ multiplex PCR; TCRdb's copy keeps in-frame clones and lacks some. Here the sample spans roughly 49,000 clones, roughly 90% being singletons. The TCR sequence derives from a female donor in good health, enrolled as a control in a pregnancy study. The source was peripheral blood, collected in the first trimester of pregnancy. This chain uses TRBV4-3 with TRBJ2-7; D not resolved. In DNA form, the CDR3 reads TGCGCCAGCAGCCAAGAGAGAAATCTCGCCTACGAGCAGTACTTC. Translation gives CASSQERNLAYEQYF.